This T cell receptor beta chain was found in a study of cytomegalovirus exposure and HLA in healthy donors. Use of 60 Vbeta and 13 Jbeta primers characterized the PCR. TCRdb's table, derived via immunoSEQ multiplex PCR, lists solely in-frame clones and lacks some. The sample lists roughly 120,000 clones; roughly 9.9% were seen once. This clone was counted between two and nine times. Its antigen is unknown. The CDR3 is 17 amino acids. CDR1 and CDR2 from the germline V gene are SGHDT and YYEEEE. V lost 0 bases to trimming and J lost 5 bases; unmatched junction nucleotides: 7. Study-wide points: Reportedly, cytomegalovirus status was diagnosed with high sensitivity and specificity. The study assumed roughly uniform donor sequencing depth for presence/absence analyses. Indistinguishable V segments such as TRBV6-2 and TRBV6-3 were excluded. Upon later analysis, HLA-associated TCR beta chains proved more clonally expanded than other, equally common chains.

The sequence came from a man younger than 40 in good health and CMV-seronegative. The rearrangement joins TRBV5-6 to TRBJ2-5; TRBD2 matches at 13 bases. Input material: PBMCs. In DNA, the CDR3 is TGTGCCAGCAGCTTGGGACTAGCGGGGGGCCGGTGGGAGACCCAGTACTTC. The encoded protein is CASSLGLAGGRWETQYF.